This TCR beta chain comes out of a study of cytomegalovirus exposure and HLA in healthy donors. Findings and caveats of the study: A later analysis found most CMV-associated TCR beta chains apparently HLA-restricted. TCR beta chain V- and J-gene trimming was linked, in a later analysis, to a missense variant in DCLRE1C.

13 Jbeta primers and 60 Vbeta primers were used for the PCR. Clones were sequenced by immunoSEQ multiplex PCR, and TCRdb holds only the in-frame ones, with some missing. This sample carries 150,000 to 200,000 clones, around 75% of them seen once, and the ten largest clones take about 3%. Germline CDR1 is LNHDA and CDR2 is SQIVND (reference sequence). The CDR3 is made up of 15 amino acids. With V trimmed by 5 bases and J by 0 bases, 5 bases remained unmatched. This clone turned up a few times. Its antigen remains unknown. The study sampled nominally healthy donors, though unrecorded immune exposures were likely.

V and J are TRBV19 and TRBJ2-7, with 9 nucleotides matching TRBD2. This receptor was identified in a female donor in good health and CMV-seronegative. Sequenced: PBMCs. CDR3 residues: CASSSRLADSYEQYF. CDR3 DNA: TGTGCCAGTAGTTCCCGACTAGCGGACTCCTACGAGCAGTACTTC.